Below are 2 T cell receptor beta chains sequenced from a single sample in a study of vaccination and CD4 T cells after COVID-19. Treatment here: roughly 10-day PBMC culture with coronavirus spike peptide pools or control peptides (ViraFEST assay). Sequenced with the Oncomine TCR Beta short-read assay was DNA taken from cultured CD4+ T cells. TCRdb re-called the PCR reads with MiXCR, one entry per CDR3 protein. The table shows approximately 16,000 distinct CDR3 sequences, with about 83% occurring only once. Their specific antigens are unknown. The sequenced sample was CD4+ T cells from blood, cultured in vitro, obtained after SARS-CoV-2 vaccination. The origin of the receptors is a human donor who received a COVID-19 vaccine.

This clonotype is a singleton in its sample. The chain recombines TRBV27 with TRBJ2-3; TRBD2 matches at 14 bases. The CDR3 consists of 22 residues. V was clipped by 1 base and J by 0 bases; unmatched bases: 15. CDR1 is MNHEY, CDR2 SMNVEV, per germline (reference sequence). The DNA for the CDR3 is TGTGCCAGCAGTTTATTCCCAACCAGACTAGCGGGGGGGCGGGGTAGCACAGATACGCAGTATTTT. It encodes CASSLFPTRLAGGRGSTDTQYF.

The rearrangement joins TRBV2 to TRBJ1-1; perhaps TRBD1 as D (5 bases). The CDR3 has 14 amino acids. CDR1 and CDR2 from the germline V gene are SNHLY and FYNNEI. Trimming cost V 5 bases and J 1 base, with 11 bases left between them. The CDR3 region is CASSRRQSNTEAFF. For the CDR3, the DNA is TGTGCCAGCAGTCGACGACAGTCGAACACTGAAGCTTTCTTT.